The following is a T cell receptor (beta chain) sequence with its context. The data were taken from a study of blood T cell repertoires in COVID-19. Whole-study context: Samples representing acute and convalescent COVID-19 were sourced from the United States, Italy and Spain. Sources were T cells, B-cell-depleted T cells, or PBMCs; the material itself was cDNA or gDNA.

From germline, CDR1 is SGHTS and CDR2 YDEGEE. Germline trimming cut 3 bases from V and 2 bases from J; bases unmatched to any gene: 4. There are 16 residues in the CDR3. In the study's own analysis: Amplification from reference gene primers served as the basis for estimated nucleated cell counts. Profiling relied on immunoSEQ multiplex PCR, and the TCRdb table lists in-frame clones only, not all of them. V, J and clone size are taken as reported in that table, and D and trimming were inferred from the DNA itself. The sample contains 200,000 to 250,000 clones, 75% to 90% of which appear only once. During active infection, Seattle patients enrolled and were then monitored through disease.

Sequenced material: peripheral blood. This receptor was obtained from an elderly woman with COVID-19, enrolled during active disease. The chain has TRBV5-8 and TRBJ2-2, with TRBD1 identical over 10 bases. CDR3 sequence reads: CASSSGQGINTGELFF. CDR3 DNA: TGTGCCAGCAGCTCGGGACAGGGGATAAACACCGGGGAGCTGTTTTTT.